The T cell receptor (beta chain) described here comes from a study of blood T cell repertoires in COVID-19. Across the whole study: The United States, Italy and Spain were the sources of the acute and convalescent COVID-19 samples. PBMCs, B-cell-depleted T cells, or T cells provided the cDNA or gDNA that made up the material.

The CDR3 totals 16 residues. The V and J ends lost 5 bases and 0 bases, in that order; junction bases with no gene match: 8. CDR1 is PRHDT, CDR2 FYEKMQ, per germline (reference sequence). In the original workflow: From reference gene primer amplification, estimates of nucleated cell counts were derived. Sequencing used immunoSEQ multiplex PCR; TCRdb keeps in-frame clones, though not all of them. V, J and clone size are taken as reported in that table, and D and trimming were inferred from the DNA itself. The data contain 15,000 to 20,000 clones, about nine tenths of them singletons. This clonotype originated in a human donor in a cohort sampled during active COVID-19. Sequenced material: peripheral blood. This sequence joins TRBV13 and TRBJ2-5; 8 bases agree with TRBD2. This CDR3 reads CASSPRQAGDQETQYF. The CDR3, as DNA: TGTGCCAGCAGCCCCAGGCAAGCGGGGGACCAAGAGACCCAGTACTTC. Supplemented by reference TRBV13 and TRBJ2-5, the full variable domain reads AAGVIQSPRHLIKEKRETATLKCYPIPRHDTVYWYQQGPGQDPQFLISFYEKMQSDKGSIPDRFSAQQFSDYHSELNMSSLELGDSALYFCASSPRQAGDQETQYFGPGTRLLVL.